The 29 T cell receptor beta chains below were found in one sample sequenced in a study of T-cell memory formation after mild COVID-19. From the 5' RACE reads, TCRdb called clonotypes with MiXCR, one entry per CDR3 protein. Found here are 150,000 to 200,000 distinct CDR3 sequences, around 10% of them singletons; the top ten hold approximately 3.4%. The material sequenced was PBMCs or a T cell subset sorted from them (not recorded which). These receptors were obtained from a man between 18 and 29 years old who had mild COVID-19 (a few samples of this study predate the infection). Cell type and time point are not known.

The table lists this clonotype with a few counts. The chain has TRBV6-6 and TRBJ2-6, with D hard to call. CDR1 is MNHNY, CDR2 SVGAGI, per germline (reference sequence). The CDR3 is made up of 14 amino acids. V lost 2 bases to trimming and J lost 0 bases, with 2 bases between them. The chain's CDR3 is CASSYGSGANVLTF. CDR3 DNA sequence: TGTGCCAGCAGTTACGGCTCTGGGGCCAACGTCCTGACTTTC.

This rearrangement joins TRBV4-3 to TRBJ1-2, with D perhaps matching TRBD1 (5 bases). From germline, CDR1 is LGHNA and CDR2 YSLEER. Deletions cut 0 bases from V and 0 bases from J, with 11 bases between. CDR3 length equals 16 residues. The CDR3 sequence: CASSQEGPNTNYGYTF. The CDR3 DNA sequence: TGCGCCAGCAGCCAAGAGGGACCGAACACTAACTATGGCTACACCTTC.

The chain couples TRBV5-4 to TRBJ2-3; D remains ambiguous. This CDR3 contains 12 residues. Germline CDR1 reads SGHNT; CDR2 reads YYREEE (reference sequence). V lost 4 bases to trimming and J lost 6 bases, with 9 bases between them. CDR3 coding DNA: TGTGCCAGCAGCAATCTGACCGATACGCAGTATTTT. Translation: CASSNLTDTQYF.

This clonotype was observed many times. The rearrangement joins TRBV20-1 to TRBJ1-2; D uncertain. The CDR3 extends over 11 amino acids. The V gene lost 3 bases and the J gene lost 8 bases, with 10 bases spanning the gap. CDR1 DFQATT and CDR2 SNEGSKA come from the germline V gene (reference sequence). The DNA of the CDR3 is TGCAGTGCTAGTACGAACCCCGGCTACACCTTC. Translating it yields CSASTNPGYTF.

This clonotype was counted many times. This chain links TRBV7-2 with TRBJ2-1; 12 bases are shared with TRBD2. V lost 5 bases, J lost 2 bases, and 4 bases stayed unmatched. Germline V gives CDR1 SGHTA, CDR2 FQGNSA. This CDR3 comprises 16 residues. Here the CDR3 reads CASSPPSGGAYNEQFF. CDR3 nucleotide sequence: TGTGCCAGCAGCCCCCCTAGCGGGGGGGCCTACAATGAGCAGTTCTTC.

This clonotype came up a few times. The chain employs TRBV18 and TRBJ2-2, with no clear D. Trimming removed 2 bases from V and 2 bases from J, with 15 bases in between. This CDR3 spans 17 amino acids. Germline V CDR1 and CDR2: KGHSH, LQKENI. CDR3 amino acids: CASSPGPGFSNTGELFF. The CDR3 nucleotides are TGTGCCAGCTCACCAGGCCCCGGCTTTTCAAACACCGGGGAGCTGTTTTTT.

The chain recombines TRBV7-3 with TRBJ2-2, with 7 bases matching TRBD2. Per germline, CDR1 SGHTA and CDR2 FQGTGA. Germline trimming cut 4 bases from V and 8 bases from J; bases unmatched to any gene: 7. The CDR3 is 14 residues long. The CDR3 loop is CASSSSGGSGELFF. The CDR3 region has the DNA TGTGCCAGCAGCTCGTCGGGGGGTTCAGGGGAGCTGTTTTTT. The variable domain in full, with the rest retrieved from reference TRBV7-3 and TRBJ2-2, is GAGVSQTPSNKVTEKGKYVELRCDPISGHTALYWYRQSLGQGPEFLIYFQGTGAADDSGLPNDRFFAVRPEGSVSTLKIQRTERGDSAVYLCASSSSGGSGELFFGEGSRLTVL.

This clonotype was seen a few times. The genes are TRBV9 and TRBJ2-3, with D maybe TRBD2 (5 bases). Per the germline V gene, CDR1 is SGDLS and CDR2 is YYNGEE. This CDR3 has 15 residues. V was pared by 1 base and J by 4 bases, with 13 bases between. The CDR3 protein is CASSVLAAGSDTQYF. The CDR3 region has the DNA TGTGCCAGCAGCGTATTGGCTGCGGGTTCAGATACGCAGTATTTT.

This rearrangement joins TRBV5-6 to TRBJ2-5; D remains ambiguous. With 6 bases removed from V and 2 bases from J, the gap between germline ends came to 11 bases. Germline-derived CDR1 and CDR2 are SGHDT and YYEEEE. CDR3 length equals 13 residues. DNA for the CDR3: TGTGCCAGCAACCGCCGGGTGCAAGAGACCCAGTACTTC. This sequence encodes CASNRRVQETQYF.

This clonotype came up a few times. V gene TRBV5-1 combines with J gene TRBJ2-5; D not certain. Per the germline V gene, CDR1 is SGHRS and CDR2 is YFSETQ. CDR3 length: 13 residues. V was trimmed by 1 base and J by 1 base, leaving 5 bases between them. The CDR3 protein is CASSLSVQETQYF. CDR3 in DNA: TGCGCCAGCAGCTTGTCAGTCCAAGAGACCCAGTACTTC.

Many counts were recorded for this clonotype. The V and J genes are TRBV15 and TRBJ2-3, with D unresolved. V shed 0 bases and J shed 5 bases, with 6 bases lying between them. CDR1 is LNHNV, CDR2 YYDKDF, per germline (reference sequence). The CDR3 contains 13 residues. The CDR3 nucleotides read TGTGCCACCAGCAGAGATAGGGTAGATACGCAGTATTTT. This encodes CATSRDRVDTQYF.

This clonotype was detected a few times. The rearrangement joins TRBV7-9 to TRBJ2-2, with D hard to call. The ends were cut back, 5 bases at V and 6 bases at J, with 10 bases in the middle. This CDR3 has 13 amino acids. Germline V gives CDR1 SEHNR, CDR2 FQNEAQ (reference sequence). The CDR3 bases are TGTGCCAGCAGCCAACACCCGGCCGGGGAGCTGTTTTTT. Translated, it gives CASSQHPAGELFF.

This chain links TRBV9 with TRBJ1-2; tentative D call: TRBD1 (6 bases). Germline loops: CDR1 SGDLS, CDR2 YYNGEE. The V end was cut by 3 bases, the J end by 6 bases, with 15 bases between. This CDR3 is 14 amino acids long. Here the CDR3 DNA reads TGTGCCAGCAGCGAAGGGGACTACAGGGATGGCTACACCTTC. This encodes CASSEGDYRDGYTF.

This clonotype has just a few counts. V and J are TRBV20-1 and TRBJ1-1; 7 bases line up with TRBD1. Germline lookup yields CDR1 DFQATT and CDR2 SNEGSKA (reference sequence). V dropped 0 bases and J dropped 4; count of bases not matched to a gene: 8. There are 15 residues in the CDR3. The CDR3 nucleotides read TGCAGTGCTAGAGACCCGGAGACAGGGAGCACTGAAGCTTTCTTT. Its protein is CSARDPETGSTEAFF.

This clonotype was observed a handful of times. The chain links TRBV7-8 to TRBJ1-4; D might be TRBD1 (6 bases). The CDR3 runs 19 residues. The V gene lost 5 bases and the J gene lost 1 base, with 23 bases spanning the gap. The germline gives CDR1 SGHVS, CDR2 FQNEAQ. The CDR3 region is CASSPRDTISPLTNEKLFF. CDR3 DNA sequence: TGTGCCAGCAGCCCCCGGGACACAATTTCCCCGCTAACTAATGAAAAACTGTTTTTT.

The V and J genes are TRBV19 and TRBJ1-6, with no clear D. V lost 9 bases and J lost 5, with 20 bases in between. This CDR3 contains 16 residues. Germline CDR1 and CDR2: LNHDA and SQIVND (reference sequence). CDR3 residues: CASRQLWVRNNSPLHF. DNA of the CDR3: TGTGCCAGCCGGCAGTTGTGGGTTCGGAATAATTCACCCCTCCACTTT.

The chain recombines TRBV6-5 with TRBJ2-1; D unresolved. Germline V gene sequence: CDR1 MNHEY, CDR2 SVGAGI. Trimming stripped 2 bases from V and 9 bases from J, with 14 bases between. This CDR3 is 14 amino acids long. The CDR3 DNA follows: TGTGCCAGCAGTTACGCGTCGTCACATGGTGAGCAGTTCTTC. Translation: CASSYASSHGEQFF.

This clonotype was picked up a small number of times. The chain has TRBV20-1 and TRBJ1-2; D not resolved. Trimming left V 5 bases short and J 7 bases short, with 11 bases between. The germline CDR1 and CDR2 sequences are DFQATT and SNEGSKA (reference sequence). The CDR3 is made up of 11 amino acids. The CDR3, as DNA: TGCAGTGCTTCGAACGAAGCTGGCTACACCTTC. It yields the protein CSASNEAGYTF.

This clonotype came up many times. The chain joins TRBV20-1 to TRBJ2-2; D is unresolved. This CDR3 has 16 residues. The V and J ends lost 0 bases and 0 bases respectively, with 11 bases between them. Germline lookup yields CDR1 DFQATT and CDR2 SNEGSKA (reference sequence). The CDR3 protein is CSARDKAQANTGELFF. The DNA for the CDR3 is TGCAGTGCTAGAGATAAGGCGCAGGCGAACACCGGGGAGCTGTTTTTT.

This clonotype turned up a few times. The chain employs TRBV12-3 or TRBV12-4 and TRBJ1-1, with D unclear. The CDR3 length is 13 residues. V was cut by 6 bases and J by 6 bases, with 14 bases left in between. In nucleotides, the CDR3 is TGTGCCAGCAGACGCGTAGGTAGGGCTGAAGCTTTCTTT. Its translation is CASRRVGRAEAFF.

This clonotype was observed at least ten times. This chain uses TRBV11-2 with TRBJ2-5, with 11 bases aligning to TRBD2. The V gene end was trimmed by 3 bases and the J gene end by 4 bases; junction bases not matched to a gene: 4. Per the germline V gene, CDR1 is SGHAT and CDR2 is FQNNGV. CDR3 length equals 15 residues. The CDR3, as DNA: TGTGCCAGCAGCTTCTCTAGCGGGGGGCGAGAGACCCAGTACTTC. Its translation: CASSFSSGGRETQYF. Complete variable domain (other parts from reference TRBV11-2 and TRBJ2-5): EAGVAQSPRYKIIEKRQSVAFWCNPISGHATLYWYQQILGQGPKLLIQFQNNGVVDDSQLPKDRFSAERLKGVDSTLKIQPAKLEDSAVYLCASSFSSGGRETQYFGPGTRLLVL.

This clonotype showed up just a few times. The chain joins TRBV6-2 or TRBV6-3 to TRBJ1-1; 7 bases align to TRBD1. V was clipped by 0 bases and J by 0 bases; unmatched bases: 7. There are 17 residues in the CDR3. The germline gives CDR1 MNHEY, CDR2 SVGEGT. DNA of the CDR3: TGTGCCAGCAGTTACTCCCTTGGAGGGGGCATGAACACTGAAGCTTTCTTT. It is translated as CASSYSLGGGMNTEAFF.

The chain employs TRBV5-1 and TRBJ1-2, with 9 bases identical to TRBD1. The CDR3 has 15 amino acids. Germline V gene lookup returns CDR1 SGHRS and CDR2 YFSETQ. The V segment lost 0 bases and the J segment 6 bases; nucleotides outside the gene matches: 6. Here the CDR3 DNA reads TGCGCCAGCAGCTTGGCCGCGGACAGGGGAGATGGCTACACCTTC. Protein sequence: CASSLAADRGDGYTF.

The chain carries TRBV11-2 and TRBJ2-2; D may be TRBD2 (7 bases). Trimming pared 4 bases from V and 2 bases from J, leaving 20 bases between. CDR3 length equals 18 residues. Per the germline V gene, CDR1 is SGHAT and CDR2 is FQNNGV. For the CDR3, the DNA is TGTGCCAGCAGCTCCCAGATGACCCGGGGGGCCAACACCGGGGAGCTGTTTTTT. Its protein product is CASSSQMTRGANTGELFF.

This clonotype was seen a few times. The V gene is TRBV18, the J gene TRBJ2-7, with TRBD1 identical over 7 bases. CDR3 length equals 16 residues. The J segment lost 2 bases and the V segment lost 3 bases, leaving 10 bases of the junction unmatched. Looked up from germline, CDR1 is KGHSH and CDR2 is LQKENI. The CDR3 DNA reads as TGTGCCAGCTCACCCCGACTCGCAGGGGGACCCTACGAGCAGTACTTC. As protein: CASSPRLAGGPYEQYF.

The chain carries TRBV3-1 and TRBJ1-6; D is possibly TRBD1 (5 bases). This CDR3 spans 14 amino acids. With 0 bases removed from V and 10 bases from J, the gap between germline ends came to 10 bases. Germline loops: CDR1 LGHDT, CDR2 YNNKEL (reference sequence). This chain's CDR3 is CASSQERGSSPLHF. CDR3 bases: TGTGCCAGCAGCCAAGAGAGGGGATCCTCACCCCTCCACTTT. Complete variable domain (other parts from reference TRBV3-1 and TRBJ1-6): DTAVSQTPKYLVTQMGNDKSIKCEQNLGHDTMYWYKQDSKKFLKIMFSYNNKELIINETVPNRFSPKSPDKAHLNLHINSLELGDSAVYFCASSQERGSSPLHFGNGTRLTVT.

The sample holds many counts of this clonotype. The chain uses TRBV5-4 and TRBJ2-2; 8 bases are shared with TRBD2. The CDR3 is made up of 14 amino acids. Germline assignment: CDR1 SGHNT and CDR2 YYREEE (reference sequence). Unmatched junction bases numbered 4, after V lost 2 bases and J lost 7 bases. The CDR3 bases are TGTGCCAGCAGCTTAGCGGGGGAAATCGGGGAGCTGTTTTTT. This gives the protein CASSLAGEIGELFF.

This clonotype was counted a few times. A read error may account for a junction end that differs from germline. The chain couples TRBV27 to TRBJ2-1; perhaps D is TRBD1 or TRBD2 (7 bases each). Germline-derived CDR1 and CDR2 are MNHEY and SMNVEV (reference sequence). CDR3 length: 12 amino acids. This CDR3 reads CLQGGLLNEQFF. The CDR3 nucleotides are TGCCTTCAGGGGGGACTATTAAATGAGCAGTTCTTC.

This clonotype was counted between two and nine times. The chain has TRBV9 and TRBJ1-1, with D possibly being TRBD1 (6 bases). The CDR3 runs 17 residues. The germline CDR1 and CDR2 sequences are SGDLS and YYNGEE. Trimming left V 0 bases short and J 0 bases short, with 15 bases between. The CDR3 sequence is CASSVGIWGQMNTEAFF. The CDR3 nucleotides are TGTGCCAGCAGCGTAGGAATTTGGGGACAAATGAACACTGAAGCTTTCTTT.